The 4 T cell receptor beta chains below come from one sample, sequenced in a study of cytomegalovirus exposure and HLA in healthy donors. Researchers ran the PCR with 60 Vbeta and 13 Jbeta primers. Profiled with immunoSEQ multiplex PCR; TCRdb holds only in-frame clones, not every one. Of some 98,000 clones in the sample, roughly 81% were seen once. Sequences were obtained from PBMCs. The receptors stem from a man aged 35-49 years in good health and CMV-seronegative.

This chain links TRBV10-2 with TRBJ1-3, with 8 positions matching TRBD1. Germline lookup yields CDR1 WSHSY and CDR2 SAAADI. The CDR3 extends over 15 amino acids. The V gene end was trimmed by 6 bases and the J gene end by 7 bases; junction bases not matched to a gene: 11. The CDR3 DNA reads TGCGCCAGCAGCCTCGACCCAGGGGGCGGGAACACCATATATTTT. The encoded protein is CASSLDPGGGNTIYF.

The CDR3: CASSNEGAYNSPLHF. CDR3 in DNA: TGCGCCAGCAGCAATGAGGGCGCCTATAATTCACCCCTCCACTTT. V and J are TRBV5-1 and TRBJ1-6; D uncertain. The CDR3 length is 15 residues. CDR1 and CDR2 from the germline V gene are SGHRS and YFSETQ. The germline V and J ends were trimmed by 4 bases and 2 bases, with 10 bases remaining between them.

V and J are TRBV7-2 and TRBJ2-5; D is ambiguous. Trimming removed 0 bases at V and 2 bases at J, with 7 bases between. CDR3 length: 14 residues. From germline, CDR1 is SGHTA and CDR2 FQGNSA. Here the CDR3 DNA reads TGTGCCAGCAGCTTAGCGCTCAGACAAGAGACCCAGTACTTC. Translation: CASSLALRQETQYF.

The J gene is TRBJ2-5, the V gene TRBV7-9; 10 bases are shared with TRBD1. The J call could be wrong; TRBJ2-7 is a better fit for the DNA end. The CDR3 runs 15 residues. CDR1 SEHNR and CDR2 FQNEAQ come from the germline V gene (reference sequence). Here the CDR3 DNA reads TGTGCCAGCAGGGACGGGACAGGGGTGGCCTACGAGCAGTACTTC. This gives the protein CASRDGTGVAYEQYF.